This T cell receptor (beta chain) was profiled in a study of control samples from healthy donors and cancer patients. Germline CDR1 is KGHSH and CDR2 is LQKENI. This CDR3 contains 14 residues. Trimming took 3 bases from V and 0 from J, leaving 8 bases between them. Libraries were prepared by immunoSEQ multiplex PCR; TCRdb keeps only in-frame clonotypes and omits some of them. This table holds 160,000 or so clones, approximately 90% found once. The chain couples TRBV18 to TRBJ1-1; TRBD1 might be the D (6 bases). The sequenced sample was blood. The TCR comes from a woman aged 30 to 39 in good health. Here the CDR3 DNA reads TGTGCCAGCTCACCTCAGGGGATGAACACTGAAGCTTTCTTT. Its protein is CASSPQGMNTEAFF.